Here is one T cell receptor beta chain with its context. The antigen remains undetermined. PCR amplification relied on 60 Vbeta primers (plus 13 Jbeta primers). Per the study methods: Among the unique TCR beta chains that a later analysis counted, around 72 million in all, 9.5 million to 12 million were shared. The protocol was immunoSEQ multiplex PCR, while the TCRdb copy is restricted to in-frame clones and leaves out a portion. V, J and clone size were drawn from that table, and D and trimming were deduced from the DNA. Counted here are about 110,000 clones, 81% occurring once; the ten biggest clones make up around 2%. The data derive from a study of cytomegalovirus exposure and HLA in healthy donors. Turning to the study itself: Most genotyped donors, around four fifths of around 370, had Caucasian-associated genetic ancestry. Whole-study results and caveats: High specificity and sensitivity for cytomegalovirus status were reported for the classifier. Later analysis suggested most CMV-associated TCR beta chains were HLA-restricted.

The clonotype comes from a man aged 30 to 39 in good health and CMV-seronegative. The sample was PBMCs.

This chain's CDR3 is CASSQDGTSGRDTQYF. In DNA, the CDR3 is TGCGCCAGCAGCCAAGATGGGACTAGCGGGAGGGATACGCAGTATTTT. The chain joins TRBV4-1 to TRBJ2-3; 15 bases fit TRBD2. CDR1 is MGHRA and CDR2 is YSYEKL in the germline V gene. The V gene end was trimmed by 0 bases and the J gene end by 6 bases; junction bases not matched to a gene: 1. The CDR3 is made up of 16 amino acids.